This TCR beta chain comes out of a study of blood T cell repertoires in COVID-19. At the level of the study: COVID-19 samples from acute and convalescent phases originated in the United States, Italy and Spain. PBMCs, B-cell-depleted T cells, or T cells provided the cDNA or gDNA that made up the material.

Methods used by the authors: How many nucleated cells were present was estimated from reference gene primer amplification. Sequencing was performed with immunoSEQ multiplex PCR; in TCRdb, only in-frame clones are kept and a portion is missing. The V and J calls and clone size are taken from that table; D and trimming were inferred from the DNA. Here the sample spans about 130,000 clones, around 83% being singletons. Germline V gene data show CDR1 as MNHEY and CDR2 as SMNVEV (reference sequence). V shed 8 bases, J shed 3 bases, and the junction held 10 bases outside the gene matches. This CDR3 is 16 amino acids long.

The sequencing input was peripheral blood. This TCR derives from a man between 35 and 55 years old with active or convalescent COVID-19. The chain recombines TRBV27 with TRBJ2-2; 9 positions agree with TRBD1. CDR3 in amino acids: CASLEGGQGYTGELFF. The CDR3 DNA is TGTGCCAGCCTCGAGGGAGGACAGGGGTACACCGGGGAGCTGTTTTTT.